This entry describes one T cell receptor beta chain. Its matching antigen is unknown. The sample is drawn from a study of CXCR3-negative and CXCR3-positive naive CD8 T cells. Broader study findings: CXCR3-positive naive cells had TRB CDR3s that were more hydrophobic than CXCR3-negative naive cells had. Expression of CXCR3 was partially reduced after cryopreservation, and fresh PBMCs were used in most assays.

This CDR3 has 15 residues. Germline V lookup: CDR1 KGHDR, CDR2 SFDVKD. UMI-tagged TRB cDNA libraries were built via 5' RACE. One entry per CDR3 protein, without DNA, is what TCRdb gives after re-calling the 5' RACE reads. The specimen's table records about 110,000 distinct CDR3 sequences. V gene TRBV24-1 combines with J gene TRBJ2-1. The sequence was obtained from a human donor in good health. Some clones in this sample may be carry-over from other donors' samples. The sequenced sample consisted of naive CXCR3+ CD8+ T cells from blood. This sample's subset: CD45RO-CCR7+CD27+CD95- naive CD8+ T cells expressing CXCR3 (TNR3+). This CDR3 reads CATSAEKFSYNEQFF.